The clone carrying this T cell receptor (beta chain) was counted only a few times. This sample stems from a study of identical twins. CDR1 and CDR2 from the germline V gene are LGHNA and YNFKEQ. This CDR3 contains 22 residues. TCRdb recomputed calls from the 5' RACE reads with MiXCR, one row per CDR3 protein. The sample lists around 1.7 million distinct CDR3 sequences, 32% occurring once. V usage is TRBV4-2 and J usage is TRBJ2-5, with 11 nucleotides matching TRBD2. The J call is in doubt because the DNA end fits TRBJ2-7 better. Specimen: cord blood. The clonotype was recovered from a newborn girl in good health. This CDR3 is CASSQEMGQRSGTSGKTYEQYF. The CDR3 coding sequence is TGTGCCAGCAGCCAAGAGATGGGGCAGCGCTCCGGGACTAGCGGAAAGACCTACGAGCAGTACTTC.